By its share, the clone carrying this TCR beta chain is medium-sized. Its specificity is unknown. The same CDR3 is also encoded by other DNA sequences in this sample. This entry belongs to a study of cytomegalovirus exposure and HLA in healthy donors. Study-level points and caveats: The classifier reportedly diagnosed cytomegalovirus status with high specificity and sensitivity. In an earlier analysis, in 620 or so donors, most V segments appeared productive either ~87% or ~30% of the time.

This CDR3 contains 14 residues. Germline V gene sequence: CDR1 SNHLY, CDR2 FYNNEI. V was cut by 6 bases and J by 3 bases, with 14 bases left in between. Primers included in the PCR were 60 Vbeta and 13 Jbeta primers. Repertoires were generated with immunoSEQ multiplex PCR, while TCRdb's copy carries only in-frame clones and drops some. The sample includes roughly 120,000 clones, around 67% of them seen just once. Material for sequencing was PBMCs. The rearrangement uses TRBV2 and TRBJ1-1, with a weak D call TRBD1 (6 bases). The receptor was derived from a man aged 55-75 years in good health and CMV-seropositive. CDR3 amino acids: CASRPGTSYTEAFF. CDR3 nucleotides: TGTGCCAGCAGACCCGGGACAAGTTACACTGAAGCTTTCTTT.